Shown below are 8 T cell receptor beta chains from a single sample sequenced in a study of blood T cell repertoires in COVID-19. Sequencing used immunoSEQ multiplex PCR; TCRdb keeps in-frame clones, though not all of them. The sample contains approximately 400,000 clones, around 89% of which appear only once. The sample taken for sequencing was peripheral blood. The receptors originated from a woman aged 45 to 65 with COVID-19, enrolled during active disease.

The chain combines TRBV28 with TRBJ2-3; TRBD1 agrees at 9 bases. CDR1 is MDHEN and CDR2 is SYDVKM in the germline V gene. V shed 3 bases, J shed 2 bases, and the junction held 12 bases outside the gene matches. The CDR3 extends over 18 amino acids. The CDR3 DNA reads TGTGCCAGCAGTTTCCAGGGATGGACAGGGGAGCCCACAGATACGCAGTATTTT. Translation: CASSFQGWTGEPTDTQYF.

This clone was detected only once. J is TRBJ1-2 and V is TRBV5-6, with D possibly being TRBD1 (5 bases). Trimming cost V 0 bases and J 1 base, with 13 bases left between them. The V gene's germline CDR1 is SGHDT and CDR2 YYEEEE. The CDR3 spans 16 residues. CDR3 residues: CASSLGRQNNNYGYTF. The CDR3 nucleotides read TGTGCCAGCAGCTTGGGTAGACAGAACAATAACTATGGCTACACCTTC.

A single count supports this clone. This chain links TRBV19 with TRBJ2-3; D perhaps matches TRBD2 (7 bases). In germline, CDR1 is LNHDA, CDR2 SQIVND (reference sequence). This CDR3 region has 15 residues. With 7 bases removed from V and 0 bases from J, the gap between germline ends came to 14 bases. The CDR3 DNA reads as TGTGCCAGTAAAAACCGGGGGGCTAGCACAGATACGCAGTATTTT. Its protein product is CASKNRGASTDTQYF.

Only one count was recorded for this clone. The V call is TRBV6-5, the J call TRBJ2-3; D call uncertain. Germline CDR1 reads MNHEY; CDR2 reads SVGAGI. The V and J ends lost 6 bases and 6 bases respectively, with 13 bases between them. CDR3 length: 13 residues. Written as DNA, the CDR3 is TGTGCCAGCAGCGTGTTAAATAGTGATACGCAGTATTTT. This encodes CASSVLNSDTQYF.

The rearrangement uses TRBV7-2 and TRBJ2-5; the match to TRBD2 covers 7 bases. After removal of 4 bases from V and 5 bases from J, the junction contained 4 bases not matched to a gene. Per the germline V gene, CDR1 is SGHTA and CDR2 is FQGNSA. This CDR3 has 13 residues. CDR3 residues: CASSSGSGETQYF. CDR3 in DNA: TGTGCCAGCAGCTCCGGTAGCGGGGAGACCCAGTACTTC.

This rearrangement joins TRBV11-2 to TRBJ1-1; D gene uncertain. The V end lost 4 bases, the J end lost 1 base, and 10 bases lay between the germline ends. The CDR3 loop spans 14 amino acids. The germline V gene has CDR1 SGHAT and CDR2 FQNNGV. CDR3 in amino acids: CASSSGRENTEAFF. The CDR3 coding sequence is TGTGCCAGCAGCTCCGGGAGAGAGAACACTGAAGCTTTCTTT.

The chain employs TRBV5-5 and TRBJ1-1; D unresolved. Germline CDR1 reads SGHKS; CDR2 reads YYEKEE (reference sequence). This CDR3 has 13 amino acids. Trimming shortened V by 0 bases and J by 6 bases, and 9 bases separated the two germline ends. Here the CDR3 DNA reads TGTGCCAGCAGCTTGGGTGCCGGGGCTGAAGCTTTCTTT. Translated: CASSLGAGAEAFF.

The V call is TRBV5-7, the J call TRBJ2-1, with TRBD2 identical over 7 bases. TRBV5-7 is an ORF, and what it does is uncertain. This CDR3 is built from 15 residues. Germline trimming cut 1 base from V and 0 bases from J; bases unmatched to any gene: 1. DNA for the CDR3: TGTGCCAGCAGCTTGAAGCGGGGCTCCTACAATGAGCAGTTCTTC. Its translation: CASSLKRGSYNEQFF.